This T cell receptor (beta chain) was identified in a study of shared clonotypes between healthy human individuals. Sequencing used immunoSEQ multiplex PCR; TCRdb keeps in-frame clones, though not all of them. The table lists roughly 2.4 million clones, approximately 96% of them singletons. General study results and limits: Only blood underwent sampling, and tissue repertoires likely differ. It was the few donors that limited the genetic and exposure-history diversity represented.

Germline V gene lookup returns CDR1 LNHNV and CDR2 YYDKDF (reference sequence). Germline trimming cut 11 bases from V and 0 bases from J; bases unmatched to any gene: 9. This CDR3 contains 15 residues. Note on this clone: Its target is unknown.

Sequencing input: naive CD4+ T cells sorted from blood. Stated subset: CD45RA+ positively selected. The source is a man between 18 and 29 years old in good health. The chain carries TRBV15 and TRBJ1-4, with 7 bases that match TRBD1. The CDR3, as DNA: TGTGCCCTACGGGACAGTGATGCAACTAATGAAAAACTGTTTTTT. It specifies CALRDSDATNEKLFF.